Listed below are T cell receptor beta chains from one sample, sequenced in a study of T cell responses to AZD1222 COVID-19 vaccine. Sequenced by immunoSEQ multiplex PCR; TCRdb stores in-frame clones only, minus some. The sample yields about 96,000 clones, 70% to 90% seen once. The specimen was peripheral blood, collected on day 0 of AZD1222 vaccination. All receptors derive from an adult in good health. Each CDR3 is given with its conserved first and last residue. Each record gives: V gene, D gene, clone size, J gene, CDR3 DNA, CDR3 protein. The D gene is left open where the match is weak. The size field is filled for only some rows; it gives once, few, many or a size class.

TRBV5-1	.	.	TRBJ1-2	TGCGCCAGCAGCTTGGACGGGGGCGGTAACTATGGCTACACCTTC	CASSLDGGGNYGYTF
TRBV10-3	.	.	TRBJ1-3	TGTGCCATCAAGGACGCCATACAGGGAAACACCATATATTTT	CAIKDAIQGNTIYF
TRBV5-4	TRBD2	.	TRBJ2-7	TGTGCCAGCAGCTTACTAGCGGGAGGGCCTTCCTACGAGCAGTACTTC	CASSLLAGGPSYEQYF
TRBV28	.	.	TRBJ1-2	TGTGCCAGCAGCCTCACCGGGTATGGCTACACCTTC	CASSLTGYGYTF
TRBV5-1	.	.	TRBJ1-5	TGCGCCAGCAGCTTGGGGAGTCAAAATCAGCCCCAGCATTTT	CASSLGSQNQPQHF
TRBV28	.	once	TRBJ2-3	TGTGCCAGCAGTTTGCATGGCGGGGGCACAGATACGCAGTATTTT	CASSLHGGGTDTQYF
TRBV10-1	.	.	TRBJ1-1	TGCGCCAGCACACGGATGATGAACACTGAAGCTTTCTTT	CASTRMMNTEAFF
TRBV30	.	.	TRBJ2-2	TGTGCCTGGAGTCTCAACTTTGTAGGGGGGGAAGCCGGGGAGCTGTTTTTT	CAWSLNFVGGEAGELFF
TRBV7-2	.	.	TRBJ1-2	TGTGCCAGCAGCTCCTACAGAACAGAGAATTTC	CASSSYRTENF
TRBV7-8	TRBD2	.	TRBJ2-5	TGTGCCAGCAGCTTAGAATCCGGGACTAGCGCGTACCAAGAGACCCAGTACTTC	CASSLESGTSAYQETQYF
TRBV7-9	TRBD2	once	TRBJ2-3	TGTGCCAGCAGCTTAGGACTAGCGGGAACCACAGATACGCAGTATTTT	CASSLGLAGTTDTQYF
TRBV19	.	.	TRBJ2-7	TGTGCCAGTAGTGACAAGCCCTACGAGCAGTACTTC	CASSDKPYEQYF
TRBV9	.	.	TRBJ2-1	TGTGCCAGCAGCGGAGCCCCCAAGGAGGGTGGAGGTGATGAGCAGTTCTTC	CASSGAPKEGGGDEQFF
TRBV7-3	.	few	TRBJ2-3	TGTGCCAGCAGCTTATTAGGGTCATCGACAGATACGCAGTATTTT	CASSLLGSSTDTQYF
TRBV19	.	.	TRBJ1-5	TGTGCCAGTAGTATAGGGGGGGGAGGAAGGCCCCAGCATTTT	CASSIGGGGRPQHF
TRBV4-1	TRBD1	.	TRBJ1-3	TGCGCCAGCAGCCAATACCTATCTCCCCGGGACAGGGGGACCTGGCTGGGCACCATATATTTT	CASSQYLSPRDRGTWLGTIYF
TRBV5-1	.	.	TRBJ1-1	TGCGCCAGCAGCTTAGGGAATCGGAACACTGAAGCTTTCTTT	CASSLGNRNTEAFF
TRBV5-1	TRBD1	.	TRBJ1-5	TGCGCCAGCAGCCCGGGACAGGGCAATCAGCCCCAGCATTTT	CASSPGQGNQPQHF
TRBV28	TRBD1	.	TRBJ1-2	TGTGCCAGCAGTATAGAGCAGGGGGGTGGCTACACCTTC	CASSIEQGGGYTF
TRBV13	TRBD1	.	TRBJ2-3	TGTGCCAGCAGCTTTTCCGGGACAGGGGGCGCTCGGACAGATACGCAGTATTTT	CASSFSGTGGARTDTQYF
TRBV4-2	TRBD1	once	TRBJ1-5	TGTGCCAGCAGCCAAGATCCCTCTTATACCGGGACAGGGGGCTCTCAGCCCCAGCATTTT	CASSQDPSYTGTGGSQPQHF
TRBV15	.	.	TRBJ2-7	TGTGCCACCAGCAGAGATGTAGCCTACGAGCAGTACTTC	CATSRDVAYEQYF
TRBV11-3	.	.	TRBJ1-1	TGTGCCAGCAGCTTGGGGACCTTTTCTGAAGCTTTCTTT	CASSLGTFSEAFF